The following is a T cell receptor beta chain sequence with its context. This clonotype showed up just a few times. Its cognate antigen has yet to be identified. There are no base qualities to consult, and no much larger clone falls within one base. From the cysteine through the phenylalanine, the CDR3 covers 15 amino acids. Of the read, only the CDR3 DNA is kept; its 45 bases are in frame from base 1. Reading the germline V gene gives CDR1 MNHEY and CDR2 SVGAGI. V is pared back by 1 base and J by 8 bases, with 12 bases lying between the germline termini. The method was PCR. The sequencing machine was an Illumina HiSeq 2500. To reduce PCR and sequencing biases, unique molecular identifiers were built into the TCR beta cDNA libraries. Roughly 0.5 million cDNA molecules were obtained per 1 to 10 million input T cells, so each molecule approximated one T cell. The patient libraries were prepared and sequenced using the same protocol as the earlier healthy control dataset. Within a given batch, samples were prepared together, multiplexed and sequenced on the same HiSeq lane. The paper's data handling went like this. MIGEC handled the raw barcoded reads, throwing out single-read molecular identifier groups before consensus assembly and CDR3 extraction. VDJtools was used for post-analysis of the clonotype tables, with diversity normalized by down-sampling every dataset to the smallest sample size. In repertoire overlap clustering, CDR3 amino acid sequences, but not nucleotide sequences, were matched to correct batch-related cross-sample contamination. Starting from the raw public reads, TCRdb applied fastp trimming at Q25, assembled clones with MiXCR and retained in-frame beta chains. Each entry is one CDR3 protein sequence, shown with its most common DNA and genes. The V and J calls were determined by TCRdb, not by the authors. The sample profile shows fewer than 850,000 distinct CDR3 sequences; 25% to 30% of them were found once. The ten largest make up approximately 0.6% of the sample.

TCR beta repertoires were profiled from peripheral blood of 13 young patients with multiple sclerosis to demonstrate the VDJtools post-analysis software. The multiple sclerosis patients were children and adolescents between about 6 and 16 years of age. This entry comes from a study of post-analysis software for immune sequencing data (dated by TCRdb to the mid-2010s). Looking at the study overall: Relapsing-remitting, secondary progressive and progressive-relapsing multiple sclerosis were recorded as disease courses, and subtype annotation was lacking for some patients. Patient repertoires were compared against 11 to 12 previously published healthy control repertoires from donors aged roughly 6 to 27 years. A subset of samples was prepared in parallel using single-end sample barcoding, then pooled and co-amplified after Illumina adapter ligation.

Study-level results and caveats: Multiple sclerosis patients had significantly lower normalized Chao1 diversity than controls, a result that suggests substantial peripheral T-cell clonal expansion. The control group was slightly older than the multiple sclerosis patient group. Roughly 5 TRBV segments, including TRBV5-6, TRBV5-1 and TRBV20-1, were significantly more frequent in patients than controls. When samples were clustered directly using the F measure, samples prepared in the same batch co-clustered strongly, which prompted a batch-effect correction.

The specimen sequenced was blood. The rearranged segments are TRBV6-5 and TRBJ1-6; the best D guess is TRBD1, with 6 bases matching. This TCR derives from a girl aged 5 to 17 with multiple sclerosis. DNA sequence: TGTGCCAGCAGTTACTACGAGGGGGGCGATTCACCCCTCCACTTT. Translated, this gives CASSYYEGGDSPLHF.